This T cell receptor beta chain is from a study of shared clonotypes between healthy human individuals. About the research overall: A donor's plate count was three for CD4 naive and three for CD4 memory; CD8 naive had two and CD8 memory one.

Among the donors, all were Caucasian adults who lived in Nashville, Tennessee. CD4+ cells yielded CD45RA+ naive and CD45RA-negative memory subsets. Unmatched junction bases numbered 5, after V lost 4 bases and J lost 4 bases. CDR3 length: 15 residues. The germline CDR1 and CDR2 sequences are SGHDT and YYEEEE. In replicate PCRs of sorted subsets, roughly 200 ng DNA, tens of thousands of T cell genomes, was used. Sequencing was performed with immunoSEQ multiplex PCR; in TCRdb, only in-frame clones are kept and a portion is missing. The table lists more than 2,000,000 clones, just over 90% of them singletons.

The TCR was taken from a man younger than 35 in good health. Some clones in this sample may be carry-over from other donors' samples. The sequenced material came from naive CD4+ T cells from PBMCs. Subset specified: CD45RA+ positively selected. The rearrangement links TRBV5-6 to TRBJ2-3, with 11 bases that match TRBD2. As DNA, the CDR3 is TGTGCCAGCAGCCCTAGCGGGAGGCCGGCAGATACGCAGTATTTT. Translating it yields CASSPSGRPADTQYF.